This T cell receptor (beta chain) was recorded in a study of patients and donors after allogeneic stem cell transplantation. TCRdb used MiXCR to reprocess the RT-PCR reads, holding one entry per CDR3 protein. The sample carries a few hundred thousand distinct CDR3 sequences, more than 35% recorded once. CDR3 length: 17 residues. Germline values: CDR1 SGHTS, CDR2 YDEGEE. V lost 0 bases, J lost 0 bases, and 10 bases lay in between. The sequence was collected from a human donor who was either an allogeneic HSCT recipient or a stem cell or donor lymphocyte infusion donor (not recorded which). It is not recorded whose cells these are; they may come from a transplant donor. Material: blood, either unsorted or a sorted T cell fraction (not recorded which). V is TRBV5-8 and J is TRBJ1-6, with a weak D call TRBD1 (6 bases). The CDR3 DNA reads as TGTGCCAGCAGCTTGGTTCAGGGGAGCTCCTATAATTCACCCCTCCACTTT. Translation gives CASSLVQGSSYNSPLHF.